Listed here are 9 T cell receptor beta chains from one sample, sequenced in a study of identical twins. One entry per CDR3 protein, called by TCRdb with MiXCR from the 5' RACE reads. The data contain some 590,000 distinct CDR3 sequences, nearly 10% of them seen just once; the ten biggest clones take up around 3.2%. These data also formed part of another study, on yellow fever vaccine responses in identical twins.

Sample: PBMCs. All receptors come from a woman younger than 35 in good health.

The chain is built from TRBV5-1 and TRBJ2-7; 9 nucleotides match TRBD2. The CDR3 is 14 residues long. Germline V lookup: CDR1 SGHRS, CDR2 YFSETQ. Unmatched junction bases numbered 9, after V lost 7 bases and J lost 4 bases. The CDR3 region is CASRKGTSPYEQYF. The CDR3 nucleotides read TGCGCCAGCCGTAAAGGGACTAGCCCTTACGAGCAGTACTTC.

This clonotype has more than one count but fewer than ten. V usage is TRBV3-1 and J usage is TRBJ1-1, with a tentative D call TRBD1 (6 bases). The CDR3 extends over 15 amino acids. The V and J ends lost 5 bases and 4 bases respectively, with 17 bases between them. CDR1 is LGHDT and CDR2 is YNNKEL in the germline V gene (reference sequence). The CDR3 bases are TGTGCCAGCAGCAACGAATTAGAGGGGGGCACTGAAGCTTTCTTT. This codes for CASSNELEGGTEAFF.

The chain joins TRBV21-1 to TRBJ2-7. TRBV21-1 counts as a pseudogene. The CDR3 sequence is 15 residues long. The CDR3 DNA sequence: TGTGCCAGCAGCACCAGACTGGCCTTTTACTACGAGCAGTACTTC. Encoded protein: CASSTRLAFYYEQYF.

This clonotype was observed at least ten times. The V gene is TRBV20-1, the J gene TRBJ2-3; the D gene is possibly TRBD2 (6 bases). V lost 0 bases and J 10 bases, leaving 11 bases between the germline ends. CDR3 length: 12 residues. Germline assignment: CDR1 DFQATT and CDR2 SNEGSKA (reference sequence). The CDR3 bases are TGCAGTGCTAGAGATGGGGGGAACCCGCAGTATTTT. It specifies CSARDGGNPQYF.

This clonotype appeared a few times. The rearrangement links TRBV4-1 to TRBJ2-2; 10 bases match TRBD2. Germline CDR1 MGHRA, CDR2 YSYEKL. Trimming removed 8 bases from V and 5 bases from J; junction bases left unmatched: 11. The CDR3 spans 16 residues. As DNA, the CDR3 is TGCGCCAGCCGTCTTAGCGGGGGGCCGGGGACCGGGGAGCTGTTTTTT. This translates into CASRLSGGPGTGELFF.

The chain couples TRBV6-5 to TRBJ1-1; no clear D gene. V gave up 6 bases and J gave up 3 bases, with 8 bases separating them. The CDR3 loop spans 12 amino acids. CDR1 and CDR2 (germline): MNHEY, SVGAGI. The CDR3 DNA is TGTGCCAGCAGCGACGGCGACACTGAAGCTTTCTTT. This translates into CASSDGDTEAFF.

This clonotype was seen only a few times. CDR3: CSARDRGRVNEQYF. For the CDR3, the DNA is TGCAGTGCTAGAGACAGGGGGCGGGTGAACGAGCAGTACTTC. The V and J genes are TRBV20-1 and TRBJ2-7, with 8 bases matching TRBD1. CDR1 is DFQATT, CDR2 SNEGSKA, per germline (reference sequence). J lost 5 bases, V lost 0 bases, and 6 bases had no gene match. The CDR3 extends over 14 amino acids.

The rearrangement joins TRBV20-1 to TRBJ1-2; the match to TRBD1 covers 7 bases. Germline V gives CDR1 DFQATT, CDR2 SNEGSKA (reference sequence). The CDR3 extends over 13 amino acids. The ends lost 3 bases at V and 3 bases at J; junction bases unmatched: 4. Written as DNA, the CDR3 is TGCAGTGCTAGCGAGGGGGCAGACTATGGCTACACCTTC. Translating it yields CSASEGADYGYTF.

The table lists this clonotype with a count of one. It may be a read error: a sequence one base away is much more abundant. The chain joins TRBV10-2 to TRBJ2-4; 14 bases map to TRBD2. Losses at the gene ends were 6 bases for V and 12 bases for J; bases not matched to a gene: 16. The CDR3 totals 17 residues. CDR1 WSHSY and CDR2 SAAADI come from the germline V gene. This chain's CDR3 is CASRAETSGGAADTQYF. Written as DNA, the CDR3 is TGCGCCAGCAGGGCTGAGACTAGCGGGGGGGCCGCGGACACTCAGTACTTC.